The clone carrying this TCR beta chain has just a few counts. Its antigen remains unknown. CDR1 and CDR2 (germline): ENHRY, SYGVKD. Trimming took 10 bases from V and 7 from J, leaving 20 bases between them. The CDR3 loop spans 14 amino acids. These data belong to a study of T cells in Graves' hyperthyroidism and ophthalmopathy. Study observations and caveats: The blood repertoire included most of the expanded thyroid clonotypes above 0.001. A 13 V-J signature model discriminated ophthalmopathy versus stable hyperthyroidism.

The source material, RNA transcripts, was used to amplify TCR beta CDR3 regions. The HTBI primer set was used in a first-round RT-PCR of the TCR CDR3. Each CDR3 protein is one row after TCRdb ran MiXCR on the multiplex PCR reads. The table includes more than 550,000 distinct CDR3 sequences, just under 45% detected once. Clinical symptoms, serum thyroxine, TRAb, thyroid ultrasound and orbital computed tomography informed diagnoses. This TCR was recovered from an adult man with Graves' disease, either hyperthyroidism or ophthalmopathy (not recorded which). The sample was peripheral blood or thyroid tissue (not recorded which). This chain uses TRBV10-3 with TRBJ1-5, with D possibly being TRBD1 (6 bases). The CDR3 coding sequence is TGTGCCAGCAGGAAGGCAGCCCAGGGGCAGCCCCAGCATTTT. This sequence encodes CASRKAAQGQPQHF.